This T cell receptor (beta chain) was captured by sequencing in a study of PD-1 blockade in classical Hodgkin lymphoma. Documented time point: newly diagnosed, previously untreated cHL patient sample. Negative selection with magnetic separation was used to purify CD4+ T cells from thawed PBMCs. PBMCs from untreated, newly diagnosed classical Hodgkin lymphoma were comparison samples. Germline loops: CDR1 SGHNT, CDR2 YYREEE (reference sequence). Trimming removed 1 base from V and 3 bases from J; junction bases left unmatched: 12. The CDR3 is 17 residues long. Using immunoSEQ multiplex PCR, the repertoire was profiled, and TCRdb retains in-frame clones only, with some absent. The table lists 18,000 or so clones, around 83% of them singletons.

This sequence was found in a human donor with classical Hodgkin lymphoma. Sequenced input: CD4+ T cells from blood. The chain has TRBV5-4 and TRBJ2-7; TRBD2 matches at 8 bases. In DNA form, the CDR3 reads TGTGCCAGCAGCTTGTCCAGGTCCGGGAGGGCCGACTACGAGCAGTACTTC. Its translation: CASSLSRSGRADYEQYF.